Reported below is one T cell receptor (beta chain). This entry belongs to a study of blood T cell repertoires in COVID-19. Study summary: Sites in the United States, Italy and Spain provided acute and convalescent COVID-19 samples. Sources were T cells, B-cell-depleted T cells, or PBMCs; the material itself was cDNA or gDNA.

V shed 3 bases and J 7 bases; nucleotides not matched to a gene: 6. This CDR3 has 13 residues. Germline V gene lookup returns CDR1 DFQATT and CDR2 SNEGSKA (reference sequence). In the original workflow: Scientists estimated how many nucleated cells there were by amplifying reference gene primers. Assay used: immunoSEQ multiplex PCR; TCRdb lists only in-frame clones, some missing. V, J and clone size are taken as reported in that table, and D and trimming were inferred from the DNA itself. The data contain 380,000 or so clones, approximately 77% of them singletons. The rearrangement joins TRBV20-1 to TRBJ2-7, with TRBD2 matching 10 bases. The TCR comes from a human donor with acute or convalescent COVID-19. The donor label of this sample is uncertain. The material sequenced was peripheral blood. CDR3 residues: CSASLAGVGEQYF. DNA of the CDR3: TGCAGTGCTAGTCTAGCGGGAGTCGGGGAGCAGTACTTC.